These T cell receptor beta chains were read from a single sample in a study of blood T cell repertoires in COVID-19. This table comes from immunoSEQ multiplex PCR, and its TCRdb copy is limited to in-frame clones, with some not included. The sample holds approximately 190,000 clones, less than 90% seen once. Source material: PBMCs or T cells enriched from blood (not recorded which). Every receptor here comes from a woman aged 30 to 39 who had been exposed to COVID-19. Both conserved end residues are trimmed from each CDR3. The D gene is left open where the match is weak. Clone size appears in some rows only: once, few, many, or a class for an expanded clone.

CDR3 protein | V gene | D gene | clone size
ASSEGSGGEQETQY | TRBV2 | TRBD2 | NA
ASSYGTGANTEAF | TRBV27 | TRBD1 | NA
ASSVAAPGQASSYNSPLH | TRBV9 | TRBD1 | few
ASSFAGASTDTQY | TRBV5-4 | NA | once
SASTVDAGGYT | TRBV20-1 | NA | few
ASSSFPEGGPNQPQH | TRBV11-2 | NA | NA
ASSQGRGNYNYGYT | TRBV4-1 | NA | once
ASSPGRVYEQY | TRBV5-1 | NA | few
ASAALGADEQF | TRBV4-3 | NA | NA
ASSLGQLNTEAF | TRBV11-2 | TRBD1 | few
ASSIGDRNTEAF | TRBV19 | NA | NA
ASSQDRGEKLF | TRBV3-1/TRBV3-2 | NA | NA
ASPRDITGELF | TRBV4-3 | NA | NA
ASSSDTGMNTEAF | TRBV7-3 | NA | NA
AWSVPYGQGGQPQH | TRBV30 | NA | NA
AKKDETGGSVPLH | TRBV2 | TRBD1 | once
ASTRGPINPPQH | TRBV19 | NA | NA
ASSFSGAGGNTIY | TRBV27 | NA | NA
PTRGTSGGSNTGELF | TRBV9 | TRBD2 | NA
ASRNADRGGYT | TRBV12-3/TRBV12-4 | TRBD1 | NA
ASSLLGQQPQH | TRBV6-5 | NA | NA
ASSFTANTEAF | TRBV5-1 | NA | NA
ASSLKTANSGNTIY | TRBV5-1 | NA | NA
ASSFNEAPLH | TRBV5-1 | NA | NA
ASSIWGPSSYEQY | TRBV19 | NA | few
ASSLTGNEQF | TRBV11-2 | NA | NA
ASNADLQGNSNQPQH | TRBV5-1 | NA | few